The 8 T cell receptor beta chains below all came from one sample that was sequenced in a study of T-cell memory formation after mild COVID-19. From the 5' RACE reads, TCRdb called clonotypes with MiXCR, one entry per CDR3 protein. The table lists approximately 150,000 distinct CDR3 sequences, roughly 19% of them singletons. What was sequenced was PBMCs or a T cell subset sorted from them (not recorded which). Every receptor here comes from an adult woman who had mild COVID-19 (a few samples of this study predate the infection). Cell type and time point are not known.

This chain links TRBV29-1 with TRBJ2-1; D is possibly TRBD2 (6 bases). The CDR3 has 11 residues. CDR1 SQVTM and CDR2 ANQGSEA come from the germline V gene. For the CDR3, the DNA is TGCAGGGCGGGGTCCTACAATGAGCAGTTCTTC. It translates to CRAGSYNEQFF.

This sequence joins TRBV20-1 and TRBJ2-5; 11 bases agree with TRBD2. CDR1 and CDR2 (germline): DFQATT, SNEGSKA (reference sequence). This CDR3 spans 14 amino acids. V dropped 5 bases and J dropped 3; count of bases not matched to a gene: 5. The CDR3 DNA reads as TGCAGTGCTCCGACGACTAGCGGGAAAGAGACCCAGTACTTC. The encoded protein is CSAPTTSGKETQYF.

The chain couples TRBV9 to TRBJ2-2, with D perhaps TRBD2 (5 bases). V was clipped by 4 bases and J by 0 bases, with 13 bases between them. Germline V gives CDR1 SGDLS, CDR2 YYNGEE. This CDR3 contains 16 residues. The CDR3 spells CASSPVSGSNTGELFF. The CDR3 DNA is TGTGCCAGCAGCCCCGTGAGCGGATCGAACACCGGGGAGCTGTTTTTT.

The genes are TRBV24-1 and TRBJ2-2; D assignment may be TRBD1 or TRBD2 (6 bases each). CDR1 and CDR2 from the germline V gene are KGHDR and SFDVKD. Trimming took 1 base from V and 7 from J, leaving 12 bases between them. CDR3 length: 15 amino acids. CDR3 DNA sequence: TGTGCCACCAGTGATTTTCGGGGGCTCCTCGGGGAGCTGTTTTTT. This sequence encodes CATSDFRGLLGELFF.

This clonotype appeared a few times. The chain couples TRBV15 to TRBJ1-3, with D maybe TRBD1 (6 bases). V dropped 3 bases and J dropped 2 bases, with 17 bases sitting between them. The CDR3 is made up of 17 amino acids. Germline CDR1 LNHNV, CDR2 YYDKDF (reference sequence). CDR3 bases: TGTGCCACCAGCAGGGATACAGGGAGACTGGCTGGAAACACCATATATTTT. It specifies CATSRDTGRLAGNTIYF.

The V and J genes are TRBV18 and TRBJ2-1; D not resolved. The CDR3 spans 11 residues. Germline-derived CDR1 and CDR2 are KGHSH and LQKENI. With 10 bases removed from V and 8 bases from J, the gap between germline ends came to 12 bases. The CDR3 nucleotides are TGTGCCACCAAGAGCGAATATGAGCAGTTCTTC. This translates into CATKSEYEQFF.

This chain uses TRBV5-1 with TRBJ2-7, with D possibly TRBD1 on 5 matching bases. CDR1 and CDR2 from the germline V gene are SGHRS and YFSETQ. The CDR3 contains 17 residues. The ends were cut back, 3 bases at V and 0 bases at J, with 19 bases in the middle. In DNA form, the CDR3 reads TGCGCCAGCAGCTCCTACAGCCACAAGGGGAACTCCTACGAGCAGTACTTC. Protein sequence: CASSSYSHKGNSYEQYF. The variable domain in full, completed from reference TRBV5-1 and TRBJ2-7, reads KAGVTQTPRYLIKTRGQQVTLSCSPISGHRSVSWYQQTPGQGLQFLFEYFSETQRNKGNFPGRFSGRQFSNSRSEMNVSTLELGDSALYLCASSSYSHKGNSYEQYFGPGTRLTVT.

The V call is TRBV3-1, the J call TRBJ2-7; 10 bases line up with TRBD2. V was clipped by 0 bases and J by 5 bases; unmatched bases: 10. CDR1 is LGHDT and CDR2 is YNNKEL in the germline V gene (reference sequence). The CDR3 has 17 residues. The CDR3 region has the DNA TGTGCCAGCAGCCAAGACCTCCTATTAGCGGGAGGAAACGAGCAGTACTTC. It is translated as CASSQDLLLAGGNEQYF.